The 8 T cell receptor beta chains below all came from one sample that was sequenced in a study of identical twins. TCRdb ran MiXCR on the 5' RACE reads and lists one entry per CDR3 protein. This table holds about 530,000 distinct CDR3 sequences, around 15% found once. The same data also contributed to another study, on yellow fever vaccine responses in identical twins.

Specimen: CD4+ T cells sorted from blood. The source is a woman younger than 35 in good health.

This clonotype was seen a handful of times. V is TRBV7-8 and J is TRBJ2-1; weak D call: TRBD2 (6 bases). Per germline, CDR1 SGHVS and CDR2 FQNEAQ. The V end was cut by 4 bases, the J end by 5 bases, with 12 bases between. The CDR3 totals 14 residues. CDR3: CASSYSAGNNEQFF. CDR3 nucleotide sequence: TGTGCCAGCAGCTATTCTGCGGGGAACAATGAGCAGTTCTTC.

The chain couples TRBV20-1 to TRBJ2-1, with D unclear. Germline V gives CDR1 DFQATT, CDR2 SNEGSKA (reference sequence). V was trimmed by 6 bases and J by 4 bases, leaving 16 bases between them. The CDR3 runs to 14 residues. CDR3 sequence: CSALPPTEYNEQFF. The CDR3, as DNA: TGCAGTGCCCTACCGCCGACCGAGTACAATGAGCAGTTCTTC.

V gene TRBV15 combines with J gene TRBJ2-2, with 7 bases aligning to TRBD2. Germline CDR1 LNHNV, CDR2 YYDKDF (reference sequence). V was clipped by 1 base and J by 6 bases; unmatched bases: 11. The CDR3 sequence is 17 residues long. This CDR3 is CATSRGLGTGGPGELFF. The CDR3 DNA sequence: TGTGCCACCAGCAGAGGCCTAGGGACGGGAGGACCCGGGGAGCTGTTTTTT.

In this sample, this clonotype turned up once. This may stem from a read error, because a much larger clone lies one nucleotide away. The CDR3 DNA is TGTGCCAGCAGATTAAGTGGGCAGGGGTACAATGAGCAGTTCTTC. This sequence encodes CASRLSGQGYNEQFF. The genes are TRBV12-3 or TRBV12-4 and TRBJ2-1; D possibly corresponds to TRBD1 (6 bases). The CDR3 is made up of 15 amino acids. V lost 6 bases and J 4 bases, leaving 16 bases between the germline ends.

This clonotype was counted once. Here the CDR3 omits its conserved ending phenylalanine or tryptophan, so a read error is the likely source. V gene TRBV6-1 combines with J gene TRBJ2-1; 13 bases agree with TRBD2. The V and J ends lost 6 bases and 8 bases, in that order; junction bases with no gene match: 10. From germline, CDR1 is MNHNS and CDR2 SASEGT. This CDR3 is 16 amino acids long. CDR3 in amino acids: CASRHLTSGRAHEQFI. CDR3 sequence (DNA): TGTGCCAGCAGACACCTCACTAGCGGGAGGGCCCATGAGCAGTTCATC.

The chain employs TRBV24-1 and TRBJ2-5; maybe TRBD1 (6 bases). This CDR3 region has 15 residues. V lost 4 bases, J lost 2 bases, and 13 bases lay in between. The germline V gene encodes CDR1 KGHDR and CDR2 SFDVKD. CDR3 sequence (DNA): TGTGCCACCAGTGACTCGGGACACCTACAAGAGACCCAGTACTTC. This sequence encodes CATSDSGHLQETQYF.

This clonotype came up many times. The rearrangement links TRBV5-1 to TRBJ2-7; D possibly corresponds to TRBD2 (5 bases). Germline V lookup: CDR1 SGHRS, CDR2 YFSETQ. V lost 3 bases and J lost 7, with 17 bases in between. This CDR3 has 14 residues. The CDR3 loop is CASSWAPGSLEQYF. CDR3 sequence (DNA): TGCGCCAGCAGCTGGGCCCCGGGGTCTCTAGAGCAGTACTTC.

This chain joins TRBV20-1 and TRBJ2-2, with D perhaps TRBD1 (6 bases). Germline CDR1 DFQATT, CDR2 SNEGSKA (reference sequence). V gave up 3 bases and J gave up 4 bases, with 6 bases separating them. The CDR3 has 12 residues. The CDR3 sequence is CSARGATGELFF. For the CDR3, the DNA is TGCAGTGCTAGGGGGGCCACCGGGGAGCTGTTTTTT.